Listed here are 17 T cell receptor beta chains from one sample, sequenced in a study of T-cell memory formation after mild COVID-19. TCRdb re-called the 5' RACE reads with MiXCR, one entry per CDR3 protein. The sample has 190,000 or so distinct CDR3 sequences; over 20% are singletons. Sequencing used PBMCs or a T cell subset sorted from them (not recorded which). The source is an adult woman who had mild COVID-19 (a few samples of this study predate the infection). Cell type and time point are not known.

The count of this clonotype is one. The V gene is TRBV11-2, the J gene TRBJ2-7; TRBD2 matches 8 bases. This CDR3 comprises 14 residues. After removal of 5 bases from V and 1 base from J, the junction contained 4 bases not matched to a gene. The germline V gene encodes CDR1 SGHAT and CDR2 FQNNGV. CDR3 amino acids: CASSGTRRSYEQYF. CDR3 DNA sequence: TGTGCCAGCAGCGGGACTAGGAGGTCCTACGAGCAGTACTTC. The full variable domain, in which reference TRBV11-2 and TRBJ2-7 provide the parts outside the CDR3, is EAGVAQSPRYKIIEKRQSVAFWCNPISGHATLYWYQQILGQGPKLLIQFQNNGVVDDSQLPKDRFSAERLKGVDSTLKIQPAKLEDSAVYLCASSGTRRSYEQYFGPGTRLTVT.

This clonotype was detected a few times. The chain is built from TRBV3-1 and TRBJ1-1, with D unclear. The germline V gene has CDR1 LGHDT and CDR2 YNNKEL (reference sequence). With 3 bases removed from V and 0 bases from J, the gap between germline ends came to 8 bases. The CDR3 extends over 14 amino acids. The CDR3 region is CASSQEDLNTEAFF. The DNA of the CDR3 is TGTGCCAGCAGCCAGGAGGACTTGAACACTGAAGCTTTCTTT.

This clonotype was observed at least ten times. The gene calls are TRBV7-9 and TRBJ2-7; 7 bases fit TRBD1. This CDR3 is built from 13 residues. The germline V gene encodes CDR1 SEHNR and CDR2 FQNEAQ (reference sequence). Losses at the gene ends were 5 bases for V and 3 bases for J; bases not matched to a gene: 4. The CDR3 coding sequence is TGTGCCAGCAGCCCGGGGACAGACTACGAGCAGTACTTC. As protein: CASSPGTDYEQYF. The variable domain in full, with the rest retrieved from reference TRBV7-9 and TRBJ2-7, is DTGVSQNPRHKITKRGQNVTFRCDPISEHNRLYWYRQTLGQGPEFLTYFQNEAQLEKSRLLSDRFSAERPKGSFSTLEIQRTEQGDSAMYLCASSPGTDYEQYFGPGTRLTVT.

V is TRBV29-1 and J is TRBJ2-1; TRBD2 might be the D (6 bases). From germline, CDR1 is SQVTM and CDR2 ANQGSEA. The germline V and J ends were trimmed by 6 bases and 4 bases, with 13 bases remaining between them. The length of the CDR3 is 13 residues. For the CDR3, the DNA is TGCAGCGTCGGACTACCGAATTACAATGAGCAGTTCTTC. Translation: CSVGLPNYNEQFF.

This chain connects TRBV11-2 to TRBJ1-5; tentative D call: TRBD1 (5 bases). V was shortened by 5 bases and J by 6 bases, with 17 bases between the two germline ends. CDR3 length: 15 residues. CDR1 is SGHAT, CDR2 FQNNGV, per germline. The CDR3 reads CASSPLSGGSQPQHF. The CDR3 coding sequence is TGTGCCAGCAGCCCGCTCTCGGGGGGAAGTCAGCCCCAGCATTTT.

The V and J genes are TRBV4-3 and TRBJ2-7, with D possibly being TRBD1 (6 bases). Germline V gene data show CDR1 as LGHNA and CDR2 as YSLEER. V lost 0 bases to trimming and J lost 5 bases, with 14 bases between them. The length of the CDR3 is 15 residues. CDR3 in DNA: TGCGCCAGCAGCCAAGAGGGTGACAGGAACAACGAGCAGTACTTC. Translating it yields CASSQEGDRNNEQYF.

The chain is built from TRBV20-1 and TRBJ1-1; D is undetermined. Looked up from germline, CDR1 is DFQATT and CDR2 is SNEGSKA (reference sequence). Trimming cost V 3 bases and J 3 bases, with 17 bases left between them. The CDR3 runs 15 residues. The CDR3 sequence is CSARRQGWKDTEAFF. The CDR3 bases are TGCAGTGCTAGGCGGCAAGGGTGGAAGGACACTGAAGCTTTCTTT.

The gene calls are TRBV9 and TRBJ1-2; TRBD1 might be the D (5 bases). Germline loops: CDR1 SGDLS, CDR2 YYNGEE. This CDR3 has 13 residues. Deletions cut 1 base from V and 3 bases from J, with 7 bases between. The CDR3 is CASSVLQDYGYTF. Written as DNA, the CDR3 is TGTGCCAGCAGCGTATTACAGGACTATGGCTACACCTTC.

This rearrangement joins TRBV20-1 to TRBJ1-1, with D possibly matching TRBD1 (5 bases). CDR1 DFQATT and CDR2 SNEGSKA come from the germline V gene (reference sequence). Trimming cost V 1 base and J 2 bases, with 17 bases left between them. The CDR3 has 16 residues. CDR3: CSARAYGTGLNTEAFF. CDR3 DNA sequence: TGCAGTGCTAGAGCATACGGGACGGGACTAAACACTGAAGCTTTCTTT.

The V and J genes are TRBV24-1 and TRBJ2-3; D is unresolved. Per the germline V gene, CDR1 is KGHDR and CDR2 is SFDVKD. Trimming shortened V by 4 bases and J by 9 bases, and 10 bases separated the two germline ends. The CDR3 is made up of 12 amino acids. CDR3 sequence reads: CATSDLDGTQYF. The CDR3 nucleotides read TGTGCCACCAGTGACCTCGATGGCACGCAGTATTTT.

This clonotype was seen only a few times. The chain couples TRBV20-1 to TRBJ1-3; perhaps TRBD1 as D (5 bases). There are 12 residues in the CDR3. Trimming stripped 6 bases from V and 4 bases from J, with 10 bases between. CDR1 is DFQATT and CDR2 is SNEGSKA in the germline V gene (reference sequence). CDR3 bases: TGCAGTGCGGGGGGGGTCGGAAACACCATATATTTT. Translation: CSAGGVGNTIYF.

The chain couples TRBV9 to TRBJ1-1; 7 bases agree with TRBD1. After removal of 4 bases from V and 6 bases from J, the junction contained 18 bases not matched to a gene. Germline V CDR1 and CDR2: SGDLS, YYNGEE. This CDR3 has 17 amino acids. The CDR3 bases are TGTGCCAGCAGCTTAAACCCCGACAGGGTAAAAGCGCCTGAAGCTTTCTTT. This encodes CASSLNPDRVKAPEAFF. The full variable domain, its missing parts supplied by reference TRBV9 and TRBJ1-1, is DSGVTQTPKHLITATGQRVTLRCSPRSGDLSVYWYQQSLDQGLQFLIQYYNGEERAKGNILERFSAQQFPDLHSELNLSSLELGDSALYFCASSLNPDRVKAPEAFFGQGTRLTVV.

V usage is TRBV6-5 and J usage is TRBJ2-3; D remains unclear. Germline-derived CDR1 and CDR2 are MNHEY and SVGAGI. The CDR3 has 17 amino acids. V was trimmed by 6 bases and J by 3 bases, leaving 22 bases between them. The CDR3 sequence is CASSPADGFSVTDTQYF. In nucleotides, the CDR3 is TGTGCCAGCAGCCCCGCCGACGGATTCAGTGTGACAGATACGCAGTATTTT.

V is TRBV7-3 and J is TRBJ2-2; D possibly corresponds to TRBD1 (5 bases). V shed 5 bases and J shed 5 bases, with 9 bases lying between them. The CDR3 extends over 13 amino acids. CDR1 and CDR2 (germline): SGHTA, FQGTGA. As DNA, the CDR3 is TGTGCCAGCAGCCCAGGGAAAACCGGGGAGCTGTTTTTT. This translates into CASSPGKTGELFF.

This clonotype appeared a few times. For the CDR3, the DNA is TGTGCCAGCAGCCTACCCGGGACAGGGGACTTAAACACAGATACGCAGTATTTT. It translates to CASSLPGTGDLNTDTQYF. The chain carries TRBV4-2 and TRBJ2-3; 10 bases agree with TRBD1. CDR3 size: 18 residues. Unmatched junction bases numbered 12, after V lost 4 bases and J lost 2 bases. Germline V gene lookup returns CDR1 LGHNA and CDR2 YNFKEQ.

V is TRBV5-6 and J is TRBJ2-3, with D possibly being TRBD2 (6 bases). This CDR3 is built from 15 residues. V was pared by 2 bases and J by 2 bases, with 12 bases between. Germline V CDR1 and CDR2: SGHDT, YYEEEE. CDR3 DNA: TGTGCCAGCAGCTTAGTAGCGGATACCACAGATACGCAGTATTTT. This codes for CASSLVADTTDTQYF. The full variable domain, rest sourced from reference TRBV5-6 and TRBJ2-3, is DAGVTQSPTHLIKTRGQQVTLRCSPKSGHDTVSWYQQALGQGPQFIFQYYEEEERQRGNFPDRFSGHQFPNYSSELNVNALLLGDSALYLCASSLVADTTDTQYFGPGTRLTVL.

This clonotype was seen more than once but under ten times. The chain has TRBV29-1 and TRBJ2-7, with 9 bases lining up with TRBD1. V lost 7 bases and J lost 2; bases outside the gene matches: 3. The CDR3 sequence is 12 residues long. From germline, CDR1 is SQVTM and CDR2 ANQGSEA. CDR3 amino acids: CSAGDRAYEQYF. The CDR3 nucleotides read TGCAGCGCCGGGGACAGGGCCTACGAGCAGTACTTC.